Reported below is one TCR beta chain. These data are taken from a study of blood T cell repertoires in COVID-19. About the research overall: Sites in the United States, Italy and Spain provided acute and convalescent COVID-19 samples. PBMCs, B-cell-depleted T cells, or T cells were the source of the cDNA or gDNA that made up the material.

Per the original data handling: The authors estimated nucleated cell counts from reference gene primer amplification. Assay used: immunoSEQ multiplex PCR; TCRdb lists only in-frame clones, some missing. V, J and clone size reflect that table, while D and trimming were determined from the DNA. This table has approximately 220,000 clones, more than 75% appearing once. Participants' reported clinical history set cohort assignment. The CDR3 consists of 13 residues. V gave up 4 bases and J gave up 3 bases; unmatched junction bases: 0. This clonotype was sampled from a middle-aged woman with acute COVID-19. Sequencing was done on a sample of PBMCs or T cells enriched from blood (not recorded which). This rearrangement joins TRBV12-3 or TRBV12-4 to TRBJ2-1; 7 nucleotides line up with TRBD1. CDR3 region: CASSWDSYNEQFF. In DNA, the CDR3 is TGTGCCAGCAGTTGGGACAGCTACAATGAGCAGTTCTTC.